One sample yielded the 5 T cell receptor beta chains listed below, sequenced in a study of cytomegalovirus exposure and HLA in healthy donors. A multiplex PCR was run with 60 Vbeta primers and 13 Jbeta primers. Profiled with immunoSEQ multiplex PCR; TCRdb holds only in-frame clones, not every one. The sample has 150,000 to 200,000 clones; 79% are singletons. Material for sequencing was PBMCs. These receptors all stem from a woman in her 50s in good health and CMV-seronegative.

A note on this clone: This sample also contains other DNA sequences that code for the same CDR3. The J gene is TRBJ1-1, the V gene TRBV9; D may be TRBD1 (5 bases). Trimming stripped 1 base from V and 1 base from J, with 8 bases between. Looked up from germline, CDR1 is SGDLS and CDR2 is YYNGEE. This CDR3 is built from 14 residues. The CDR3 loop reads CASSVRGGNTEAFF. The CDR3 coding sequence is TGTGCCAGCAGCGTAAGGGGAGGGAACACTGAAGCTTTCTTT.

This clone came up once. J is TRBJ2-1 and V is TRBV4-2, with 8 bases that match TRBD2. The trim removed 0 bases at V and 9 bases at J, leaving 13 bases unmatched. Per the germline V gene, CDR1 is LGHNA and CDR2 is YNFKEQ. The CDR3 loop spans 17 amino acids. In nucleotides, the CDR3 is TGTGCCAGCAGCCAAGACTCTACTAGCGGTTCCCTGGGTGAGCAGTTCTTC. Translated: CASSQDSTSGSLGEQFF.

V usage is TRBV11-2 and J usage is TRBJ2-1, with D possibly TRBD2 on 6 matching bases. The CDR3 has 13 amino acids. The V gene's germline CDR1 is SGHAT and CDR2 FQNNGV. The ends were cut back, 5 bases at V and 10 bases at J, with 15 bases in the middle. The CDR3 protein is CASSNQKTREQFF. CDR3 DNA sequence: TGTGCCAGCAGCAACCAAAAGACTAGAGAGCAGTTCTTC. Based on the CDR3 plus reference TRBV11-2 and TRBJ2-1, the full variable domain is EAGVAQSPRYKIIEKRQSVAFWCNPISGHATLYWYQQILGQGPKLLIQFQNNGVVDDSQLPKDRFSAERLKGVDSTLKIQPAKLEDSAVYLCASSNQKTREQFFGPGTRLTVL.

This clone has more than one count but fewer than ten. The V gene is TRBV7-2, the J gene TRBJ2-3, with 7 bases lining up with TRBD2. The V gene end was trimmed by 5 bases and the J gene end by 1 base; junction bases not matched to a gene: 6. CDR3 length: 15 residues. Germline assignment: CDR1 SGHTA and CDR2 FQGNSA. Here the CDR3 reads CASSQRDFRTDTQYF. As DNA, the CDR3 is TGTGCCAGCAGCCAGCGGGACTTCCGCACAGATACGCAGTATTTT.

This chain links TRBV28 with TRBJ1-1, with a tentative D call TRBD1 (5 bases). The germline CDR1 and CDR2 sequences are MDHEN and SYDVKM. The CDR3 is 16 amino acids. V was trimmed by 4 bases and J by 1 base, leaving 16 bases between them. CDR3 nucleotides: TGTGCCAGCAGTTCCCCCCCTGGGGCATGGAACACTGAAGCTTTCTTT. It is translated as CASSSPPGAWNTEAFF. Complete variable domain (other parts from reference TRBV28 and TRBJ1-1): DVKVTQSSRYLVKRTGEKVFLECVQDMDHENMFWYRQDPGLGLRLIYFSYDVKMKEKGDIPEGYSVSREKKERFSLILESASTNQTSMYLCASSSPPGAWNTEAFFGQGTRLTVV.